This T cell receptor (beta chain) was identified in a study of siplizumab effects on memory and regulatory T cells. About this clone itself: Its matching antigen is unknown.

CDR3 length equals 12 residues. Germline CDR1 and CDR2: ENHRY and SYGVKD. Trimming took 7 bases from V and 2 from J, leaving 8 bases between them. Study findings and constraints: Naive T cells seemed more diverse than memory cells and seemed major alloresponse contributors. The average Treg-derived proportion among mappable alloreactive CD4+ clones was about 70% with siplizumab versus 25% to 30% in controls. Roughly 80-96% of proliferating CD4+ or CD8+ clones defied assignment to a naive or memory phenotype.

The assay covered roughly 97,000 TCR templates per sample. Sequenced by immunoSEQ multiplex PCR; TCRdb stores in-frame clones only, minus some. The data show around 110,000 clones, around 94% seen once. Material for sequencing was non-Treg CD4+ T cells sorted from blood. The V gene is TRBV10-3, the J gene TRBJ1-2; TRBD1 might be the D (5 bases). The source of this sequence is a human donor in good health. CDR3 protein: CAINKGNYGYTF. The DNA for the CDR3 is TGTGCCATCAATAAGGGGAACTATGGCTACACCTTC.